This entry features one TCR beta chain sequence. Universal primer sites and UMIs were introduced during 5'RACE template-switching synthesis of TCR cDNA. TCRdb independently ran MiXCR on the 5' RACE reads; one entry per CDR3 protein. The sample has hundreds of thousands of distinct CDR3 sequences; roughly 8.7% are singletons. The source of the sample is a study of T cells after yellow fever vaccination. CDR1 and CDR2 (germline): MNHNS, SASEGT. The CDR3 has 14 residues. Deletions cut 0 bases from V and 5 bases from J, with 10 bases between. Sequenced here: PBMCs, sampled on the day of the first yellow fever vaccination. The sequence derives from a man aged 18 to 30 who received the YFV17D yellow fever vaccine. The chain is built from TRBV6-1 and TRBJ1-2; D gene uncertain. The CDR3 DNA reads as TGTGCCAGCAGTGAAGCGCCAAACTCATATGGCTACACCTTC. Amino acid sequence: CASSEAPNSYGYTF.